This TCR beta chain is drawn from a study of blood T cell repertoires in COVID-19. The assay was immunoSEQ multiplex PCR, and TCRdb's table has in-frame clones only and misses some. The profile shows over 95,000 clones, 84% of them singletons. CDR3 length: 14 amino acids. Trimming at V came to 3 bases and at J to 3 bases, leaving 5 bases not matched to a gene. Germline CDR1 SGHNT, CDR2 YYREEE (reference sequence). The sequenced sample consisted of peripheral blood. The receptor comes from a man in his sixties or seventies with active or convalescent COVID-19. This rearrangement joins TRBV5-4 to TRBJ1-2; 7 positions agree with TRBD1. CDR3 residues: CASSSYRGDYGYTF. CDR3 nucleotides: TGTGCCAGCAGCTCCTACAGGGGTGACTATGGCTACACCTTC.